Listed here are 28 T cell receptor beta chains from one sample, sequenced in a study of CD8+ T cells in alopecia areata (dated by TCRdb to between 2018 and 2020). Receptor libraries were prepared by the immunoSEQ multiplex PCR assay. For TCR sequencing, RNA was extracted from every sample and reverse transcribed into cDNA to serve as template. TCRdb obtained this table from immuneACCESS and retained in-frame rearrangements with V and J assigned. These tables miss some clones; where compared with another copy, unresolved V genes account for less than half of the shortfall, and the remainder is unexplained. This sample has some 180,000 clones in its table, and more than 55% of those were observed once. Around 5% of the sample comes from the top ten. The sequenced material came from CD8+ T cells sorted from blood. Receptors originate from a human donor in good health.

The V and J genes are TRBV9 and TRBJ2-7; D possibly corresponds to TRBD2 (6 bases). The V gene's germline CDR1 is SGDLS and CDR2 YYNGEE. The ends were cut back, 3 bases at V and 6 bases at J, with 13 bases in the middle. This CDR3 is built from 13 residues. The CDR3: CASSEGLLSEQYF. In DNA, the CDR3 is TGTGCCAGCAGCGAGGGACTGCTAAGCGAGCAGTACTTC.

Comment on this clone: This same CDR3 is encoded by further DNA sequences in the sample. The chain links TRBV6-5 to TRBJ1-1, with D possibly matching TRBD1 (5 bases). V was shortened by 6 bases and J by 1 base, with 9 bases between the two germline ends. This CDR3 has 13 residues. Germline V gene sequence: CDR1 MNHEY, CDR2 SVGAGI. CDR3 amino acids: CASSPGANTEAFF. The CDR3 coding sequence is TGTGCCAGCAGCCCCGGGGCGAACACTGAAGCTTTCTTT.

In DNA form, the CDR3 reads TGTGCCAGCAGCGCCGAGCAGGGGGGCCTCCGAGATACGCAGTATTTT. Protein product: CASSAEQGGLRDTQYF. This chain connects TRBV9 to TRBJ2-3; TRBD1 is a possible D gene (7 bases). Trimming pared 3 bases from V and 5 bases from J, leaving 19 bases between. The germline V gene encodes CDR1 SGDLS and CDR2 YYNGEE. The CDR3 is 16 amino acids.

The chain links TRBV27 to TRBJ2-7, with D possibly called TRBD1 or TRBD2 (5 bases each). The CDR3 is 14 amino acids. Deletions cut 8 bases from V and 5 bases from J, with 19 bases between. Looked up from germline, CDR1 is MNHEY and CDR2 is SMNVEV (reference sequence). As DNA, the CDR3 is TGTGCCAGCTCCCAAGGGGACGTGACACACGAGCAGTACTTC. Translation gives CASSQGDVTHEQYF.

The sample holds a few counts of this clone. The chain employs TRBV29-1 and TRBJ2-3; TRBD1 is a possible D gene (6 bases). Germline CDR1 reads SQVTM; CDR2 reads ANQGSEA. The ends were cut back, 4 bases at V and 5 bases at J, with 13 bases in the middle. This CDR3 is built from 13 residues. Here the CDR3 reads CSVVTGLQDTQYF. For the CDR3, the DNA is TGCAGCGTTGTGACAGGTTTGCAAGATACGCAGTATTTT.

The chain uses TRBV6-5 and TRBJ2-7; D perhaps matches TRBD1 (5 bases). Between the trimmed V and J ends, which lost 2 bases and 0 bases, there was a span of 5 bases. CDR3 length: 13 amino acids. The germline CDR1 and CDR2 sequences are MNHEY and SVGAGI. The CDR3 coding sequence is TGTGCCAGCAGTTACGGGGCCTCCTACGAGCAGTACTTC. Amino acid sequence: CASSYGASYEQYF.

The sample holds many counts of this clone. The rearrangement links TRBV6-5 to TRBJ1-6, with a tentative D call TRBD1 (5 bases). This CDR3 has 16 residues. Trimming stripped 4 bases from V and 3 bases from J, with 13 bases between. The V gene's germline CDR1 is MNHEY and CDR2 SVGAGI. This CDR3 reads CASSSDTNGYNSPLHF. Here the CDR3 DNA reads TGTGCCAGCAGTTCGGACACCAACGGCTATAATTCACCCCTCCACTTT.

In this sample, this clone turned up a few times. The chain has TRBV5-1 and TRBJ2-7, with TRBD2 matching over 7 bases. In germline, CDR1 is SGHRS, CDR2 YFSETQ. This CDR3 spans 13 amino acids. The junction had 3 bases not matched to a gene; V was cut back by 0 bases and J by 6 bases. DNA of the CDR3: TGCGCCAGCAGCTTGGGCGGGGGACGCGAGCAGTACTTC. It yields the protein CASSLGGGREQYF.

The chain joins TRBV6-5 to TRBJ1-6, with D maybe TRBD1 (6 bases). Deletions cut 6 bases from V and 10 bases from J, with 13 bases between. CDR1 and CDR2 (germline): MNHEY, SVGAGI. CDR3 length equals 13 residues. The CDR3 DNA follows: TGTGCCAGCAGCATAAGGACAGCATCACCCCTCCACTTT. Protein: CASSIRTASPLHF.

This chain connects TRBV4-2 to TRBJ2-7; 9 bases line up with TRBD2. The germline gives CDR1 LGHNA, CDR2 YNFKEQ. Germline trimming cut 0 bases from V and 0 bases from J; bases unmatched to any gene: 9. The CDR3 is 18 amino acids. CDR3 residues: CASSQDWIAGDHSYEQYF. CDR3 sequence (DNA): TGTGCCAGCAGCCAAGATTGGATAGCGGGGGATCACTCCTACGAGCAGTACTTC.

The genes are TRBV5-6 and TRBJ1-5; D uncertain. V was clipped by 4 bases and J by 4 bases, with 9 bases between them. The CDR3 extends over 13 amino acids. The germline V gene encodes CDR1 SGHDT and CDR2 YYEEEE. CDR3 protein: CASSRDRNQPQHF. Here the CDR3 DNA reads TGTGCCAGCAGCCGAGATCGAAATCAGCCCCAGCATTTT.

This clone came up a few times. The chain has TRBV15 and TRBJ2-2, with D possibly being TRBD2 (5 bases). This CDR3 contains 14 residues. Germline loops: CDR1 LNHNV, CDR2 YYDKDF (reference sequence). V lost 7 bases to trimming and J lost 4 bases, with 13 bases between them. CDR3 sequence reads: CATTPAEGTGELFF. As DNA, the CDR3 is TGTGCCACCACCCCTGCCGAGGGCACCGGGGAGCTGTTTTTT.

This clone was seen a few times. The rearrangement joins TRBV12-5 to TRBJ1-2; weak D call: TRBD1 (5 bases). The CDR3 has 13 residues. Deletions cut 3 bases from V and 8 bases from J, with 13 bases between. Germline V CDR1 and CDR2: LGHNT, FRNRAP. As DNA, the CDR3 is TGTGCTAGTGGTTTTGGTCAGGGCGAAGGCTACACCTTC. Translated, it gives CASGFGQGEGYTF.

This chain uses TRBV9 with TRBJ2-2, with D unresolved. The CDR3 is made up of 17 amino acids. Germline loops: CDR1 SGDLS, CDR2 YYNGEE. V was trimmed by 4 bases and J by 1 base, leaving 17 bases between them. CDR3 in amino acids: CASSFPHGVGNTGELFF. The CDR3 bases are TGTGCCAGCAGCTTCCCCCACGGCGTAGGGAACACCGGGGAGCTGTTTTTT. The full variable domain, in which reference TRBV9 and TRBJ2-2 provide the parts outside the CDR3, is DSGVTQTPKHLITATGQRVTLRCSPRSGDLSVYWYQQSLDQGLQFLIQYYNGEERAKGNILERFSAQQFPDLHSELNLSSLELGDSALYFCASSFPHGVGNTGELFFGEGSRLTVL.

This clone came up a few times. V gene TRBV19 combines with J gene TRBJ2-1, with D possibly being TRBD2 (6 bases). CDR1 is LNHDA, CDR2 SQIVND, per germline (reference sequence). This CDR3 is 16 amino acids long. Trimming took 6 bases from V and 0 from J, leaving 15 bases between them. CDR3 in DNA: TGTGCCAGTAGCTGGATAGCGGTTAGCTCCTACAATGAGCAGTTCTTC. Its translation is CASSWIAVSSYNEQFF.

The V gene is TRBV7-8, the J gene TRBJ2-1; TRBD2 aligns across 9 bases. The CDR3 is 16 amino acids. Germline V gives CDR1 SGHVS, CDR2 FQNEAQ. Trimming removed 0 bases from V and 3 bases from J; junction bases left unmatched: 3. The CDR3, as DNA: TGTGCCAGCAGCTTAGCAAAGCGGGGGGTCTACAATGAGCAGTTCTTC. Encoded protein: CASSLAKRGVYNEQFF.

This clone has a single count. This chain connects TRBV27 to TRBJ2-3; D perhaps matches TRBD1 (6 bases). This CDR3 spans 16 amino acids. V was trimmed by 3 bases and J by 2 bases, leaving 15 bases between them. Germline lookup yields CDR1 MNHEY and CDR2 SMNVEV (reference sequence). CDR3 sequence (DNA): TGTGCCAGCAGTTTCCTCCCGACAGGATTCACAGATACGCAGTATTTT. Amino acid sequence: CASSFLPTGFTDTQYF.

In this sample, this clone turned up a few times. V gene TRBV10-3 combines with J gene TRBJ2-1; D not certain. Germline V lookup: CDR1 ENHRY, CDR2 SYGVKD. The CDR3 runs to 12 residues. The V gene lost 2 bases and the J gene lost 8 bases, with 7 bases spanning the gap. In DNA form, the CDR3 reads TGTGCCATCAGTGAGGGGTGGGATGAGCAGTTCTTC. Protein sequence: CAISEGWDEQFF.

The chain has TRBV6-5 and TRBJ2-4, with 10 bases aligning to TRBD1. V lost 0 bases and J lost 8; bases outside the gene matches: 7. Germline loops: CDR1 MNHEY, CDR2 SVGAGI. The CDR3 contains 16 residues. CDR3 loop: CASSYSGTGVVDIQYF. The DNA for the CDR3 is TGTGCCAGCAGTTACTCCGGGACAGGGGTAGTGGACATTCAGTACTTC.

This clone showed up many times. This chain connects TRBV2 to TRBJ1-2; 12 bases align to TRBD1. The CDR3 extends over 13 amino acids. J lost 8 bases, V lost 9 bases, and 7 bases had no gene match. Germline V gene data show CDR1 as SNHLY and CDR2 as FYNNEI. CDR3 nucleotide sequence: TGTGCCAGGGGGGACAGGGGGCTGAGCGGCTACACCTTC. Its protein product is CARGDRGLSGYTF.

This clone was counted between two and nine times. The CDR3 DNA reads as TGTGCCAGCACGGGTGGTGGCACCTGGTACCAAGAGACCCAGTACTTC. Its protein is CASTGGGTWYQETQYF. The V gene is TRBV2, the J gene TRBJ2-5, with unresolved D. V dropped 7 bases and J dropped 0 bases, with 18 bases sitting between them. The CDR3 is 16 amino acids. Germline lookup yields CDR1 SNHLY and CDR2 FYNNEI. Combining the CDR3 with reference TRBV2 and TRBJ2-5 gives the whole variable domain EPEVTQTPSHQVTQMGQEVILRCVPISNHLYFYWYRQILGQKVEFLVSFYNNEISEKSEIFDDQFSVERPDGSNFTLKIRSTKLEDSAMYFCASTGGGTWYQETQYFGPGTRLLVL.

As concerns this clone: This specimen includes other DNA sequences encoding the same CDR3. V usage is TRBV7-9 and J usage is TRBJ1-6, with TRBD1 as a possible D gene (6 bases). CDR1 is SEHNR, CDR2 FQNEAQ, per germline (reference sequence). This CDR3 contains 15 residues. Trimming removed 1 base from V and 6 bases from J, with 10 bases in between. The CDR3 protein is CASSLGGLGNSPLHF. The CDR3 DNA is TGTGCCAGCAGCTTAGGGGGGCTGGGTAATTCACCCCTCCACTTT.

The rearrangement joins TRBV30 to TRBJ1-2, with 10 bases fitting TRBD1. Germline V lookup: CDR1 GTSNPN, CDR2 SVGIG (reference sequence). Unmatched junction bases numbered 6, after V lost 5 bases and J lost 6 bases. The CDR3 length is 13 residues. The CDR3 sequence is CAWETGGIDGYTF. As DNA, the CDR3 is TGTGCCTGGGAGACAGGGGGCATCGATGGCTACACCTTC.

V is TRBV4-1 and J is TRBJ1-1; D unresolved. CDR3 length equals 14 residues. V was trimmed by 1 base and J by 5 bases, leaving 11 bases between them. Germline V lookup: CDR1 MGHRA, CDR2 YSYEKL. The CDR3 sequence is CASSQVKGRTEAFF. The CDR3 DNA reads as TGCGCCAGCAGCCAAGTCAAGGGAAGGACTGAAGCTTTCTTT.

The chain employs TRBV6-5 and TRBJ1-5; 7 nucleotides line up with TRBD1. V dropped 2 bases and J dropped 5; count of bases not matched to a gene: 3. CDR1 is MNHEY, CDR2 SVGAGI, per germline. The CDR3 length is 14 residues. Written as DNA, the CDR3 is TGTGCCAGCAGTTACCTCGGGACAGATCAGCCCCAGCATTTT. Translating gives CASSYLGTDQPQHF.

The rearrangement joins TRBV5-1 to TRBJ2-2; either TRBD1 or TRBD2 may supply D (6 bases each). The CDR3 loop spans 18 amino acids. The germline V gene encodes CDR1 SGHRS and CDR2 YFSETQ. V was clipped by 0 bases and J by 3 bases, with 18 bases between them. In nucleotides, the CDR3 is TGCGCCAGCAGCTTGGTCGGGGGCTCCCTTACTGACACCGGGGAGCTGTTTTTT. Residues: CASSLVGGSLTDTGELFF.

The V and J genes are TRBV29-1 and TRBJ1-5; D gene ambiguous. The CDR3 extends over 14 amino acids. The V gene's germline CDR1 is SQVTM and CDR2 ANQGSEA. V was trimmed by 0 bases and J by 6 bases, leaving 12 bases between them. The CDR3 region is CSVEDCCVCQPQHF. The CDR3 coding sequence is TGCAGCGTTGAAGATTGTTGTGTTTGTCAGCCCCAGCATTTT.

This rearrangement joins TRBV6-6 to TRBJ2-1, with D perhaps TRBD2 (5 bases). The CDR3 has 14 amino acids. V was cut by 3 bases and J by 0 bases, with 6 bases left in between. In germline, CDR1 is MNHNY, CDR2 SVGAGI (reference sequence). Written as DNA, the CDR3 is TGTGCCAGCAGTTATGGGAGCTCCTACAATGAGCAGTTCTTC. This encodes CASSYGSSYNEQFF.